The next 23 T cell receptor beta chains were all read from a single sample in a study of T cells in Graves' hyperthyroidism and ophthalmopathy. Regions amplified from RNA transcripts were the TCR beta CDR3 regions. When the TCR CDR3 underwent first-round RT-PCR, the HTBI primer set was used. TCRdb ran MiXCR on the multiplex PCR reads and lists one entry per CDR3 protein. Of more than 500,000 distinct CDR3 sequences listed, under 15% are singletons. The sequencing input was blood. Receptors originate from a woman in her thirties or forties with Graves' ophthalmopathy.

This clonotype has ten or more counts. This chain links TRBV12-3 or TRBV12-4 with TRBJ2-5; the D gene is possibly TRBD1 (6 bases). The CDR3 is made up of 14 amino acids. The V gene lost 5 bases and the J gene lost 3 bases, with 13 bases spanning the gap. The CDR3 reads CASSAPGQEETQYF. CDR3 in DNA: TGTGCCAGCAGTGCTCCGGGACAAGAAGAGACCCAGTACTTC.

The rearrangement links TRBV5-6 to TRBJ2-7; tentative D call: TRBD2 (5 bases). V lost 4 bases and J 7 bases, leaving 9 bases between the germline ends. Germline V gene lookup returns CDR1 SGHDT and CDR2 YYEEEE. CDR3 length equals 11 residues. CDR3 DNA sequence: TGTGCCAGCAGCATCCAGCGGGAGCAGTACTTC. Amino acid sequence: CASSIQREQYF.

This clonotype was counted at least ten times. The junction differs from germline at one of its ends, possibly a read error. The chain carries TRBV6-1 and TRBJ2-5, with TRBD2 identical over 7 bases. This CDR3 spans 13 amino acids. Germline CDR1 reads MNHNS; CDR2 reads SASEGT. The CDR3 sequence: CASCERGQETQYF. The CDR3 bases are TGTGCCAGCTGTGAGCGGGGACAAGAGACCCAGTACTTC.

The J gene is TRBJ2-1, the V gene TRBV6-2 or TRBV6-3, with TRBD2 matching over 12 bases. V was clipped by 6 bases and J by 6 bases; unmatched bases: 9. This CDR3 has 16 amino acids. Germline V gene data show CDR1 as MNHEY and CDR2 as SVGEGT. The CDR3 sequence is CASSQPGLAGLNEQFF. CDR3 in DNA: TGTGCCAGCAGCCAACCGGGACTAGCGGGCCTCAATGAGCAGTTCTTC.

Many counts were recorded for this clonotype. The V and J genes are TRBV6-5 and TRBJ2-7; tentatively, D is TRBD2 (6 bases). The V and J ends lost 8 bases and 2 bases respectively, with 13 bases between them. In germline, CDR1 is MNHEY, CDR2 SVGAGI. The CDR3 is 13 amino acids. This chain's CDR3 is CASGGAGTYEQYF. For the CDR3, the DNA is TGTGCCAGCGGCGGGGCGGGTACCTACGAGCAGTACTTC.

This clonotype was observed a few times. The chain joins TRBV19 to TRBJ2-2; D unclear. The germline V gene encodes CDR1 LNHDA and CDR2 SQIVND (reference sequence). Between the trimmed V and J ends, which lost 7 bases and 0 bases, there was a span of 12 bases. CDR3 length: 15 amino acids. The CDR3 nucleotides read TGTGCCAGTAATTTTGGACGGGCGAACACCGGGGAGCTGTTTTTT. This translates into CASNFGRANTGELFF.

The sample holds many counts of this clonotype. Since a much larger clone is just one base distant, this may be a read error. J is TRBJ1-1 and V is TRBV7-9; D is possibly TRBD1 (5 bases). Germline CDR1 reads SEHNR; CDR2 reads FQNEAQ (reference sequence). V was clipped by 2 bases and J by 4 bases, with 8 bases between them. The CDR3 consists of 13 residues. The CDR3 is CASSLSGLTEAFF. The CDR3, as DNA: TGTGCCAGCAGCTTATCAGGGCTCACTGAAGCTTTCTTT.

The sample holds many counts of this clonotype. J is TRBJ2-2 and V is TRBV28; a possible D gene is TRBD1 (7 bases). The ends were cut back, 5 bases at V and 0 bases at J, with 10 bases in the middle. Per the germline V gene, CDR1 is MDHEN and CDR2 is SYDVKM. This CDR3 spans 15 amino acids. CDR3 sequence (DNA): TGTGCCAGCAGTCCAGGGGGGTCGAACACCGGGGAGCTGTTTTTT. It specifies CASSPGGSNTGELFF.

The gene calls are TRBV20-1 and TRBJ1-2; D gene ambiguous. From germline, CDR1 is DFQATT and CDR2 SNEGSKA (reference sequence). Trimming removed 6 bases from V and 9 bases from J, with 23 bases in between. The CDR3 is made up of 14 amino acids. The CDR3 coding sequence is TGCAGTGCCTTATCGACTGGAAGGACGCCGAGCTACACCTTC. Its protein product is CSALSTGRTPSYTF.

This clonotype was observed many times. The chain has TRBV6-5 and TRBJ1-1, with 9 bases aligning to TRBD1. Germline V gene lookup returns CDR1 MNHEY and CDR2 SVGAGI. V lost 5 bases, J lost 5 bases, and 9 bases stayed unmatched. This CDR3 has 15 residues. The CDR3 DNA reads as TGTGCCAGCAGTACAGCCGGGACAGGGAGGACTGAAGCTTTCTTT. It translates to CASSTAGTGRTEAFF.

This clonotype showed up many times. A much larger clone is a single base away; this may be a read error. This rearrangement joins TRBV7-6 to TRBJ2-5; no clear D. Germline loops: CDR1 SGHVS, CDR2 FNYEAQ. This CDR3 region has 11 residues. CDR3 amino acids: CASSDHETQYF. CDR3 DNA: TGTGCCAGCAGTGACCATGAGACCCAGTACTTC.

This clonotype was found many times. The J gene is TRBJ2-7, the V gene TRBV19; D remains unclear. Trimming pared 6 bases from V and 3 bases from J, leaving 12 bases between. Germline CDR1 is LNHDA and CDR2 is SQIVND (reference sequence). The CDR3 sequence is 13 residues long. CDR3 sequence: CASSPYLSYEQYF. DNA of the CDR3: TGTGCCAGTAGCCCTTATCTCAGCTACGAGCAGTACTTC.

This clonotype was recorded at least ten times. The rearrangement uses TRBV12-3 or TRBV12-4 and TRBJ2-2; D not certain. The CDR3 runs 14 residues. V was trimmed by 4 bases and J by 2 bases, leaving 8 bases between them. The CDR3: CASSSDTNTGELFF. Written as DNA, the CDR3 is TGTGCCAGCAGTTCCGACACCAACACCGGGGAGCTGTTTTTT.

This clonotype was seen at least ten times. The rearrangement joins TRBV4-3 to TRBJ1-1; D remains ambiguous. V was shortened by 7 bases and J by 3 bases, with 12 bases between the two germline ends. CDR1 LGHNA and CDR2 YSLEER come from the germline V gene. The CDR3 is made up of 13 amino acids. The CDR3 nucleotides are TGCGCCAGCACCCCGGGAGATGACACTGAAGCTTTCTTT. This codes for CASTPGDDTEAFF.

The chain has TRBV6-1 and TRBJ2-7; 9 nucleotides line up with TRBD2. The germline V gene encodes CDR1 MNHNS and CDR2 SASEGT. The junction had 9 bases not matched to a gene; V was cut back by 7 bases and J by 2 bases. CDR3 size: 15 residues. The CDR3: CASIPRRGRAYEQYF. DNA of the CDR3: TGTGCCAGCATTCCCCGGCGCGGGAGGGCCTACGAGCAGTACTTC.

In its sample, this clonotype was seen many times. In DNA, the CDR3 is TGTGCCACCAGCAGAGATCGCGAGCCGTCGTATAATGGCTACACCTTC. Its protein product is CATSRDREPSYNGYTF. V gene TRBV15 combines with J gene TRBJ1-2; D not certain. From germline, CDR1 is LNHNV and CDR2 YYDKDF (reference sequence). CDR3 size: 16 residues. Trimming stripped 0 bases from V and 6 bases from J, with 17 bases between.

This clonotype was observed at least ten times. The chain carries TRBV12-3 or TRBV12-4 and TRBJ1-2, with 8 bases matching TRBD1. The V gene end was trimmed by 1 base and the J gene end by 8 bases; junction bases not matched to a gene: 15. This CDR3 has 17 amino acids. The CDR3 nucleotides read TGTGCCAGCAGTTTAGTCCCTAGCCGGACAGGGAGGATGGGCTACACCTTC. Its protein is CASSLVPSRTGRMGYTF.

This clonotype has a handful of counts. CDR3 amino acids: CASSKLAGGSERLADTQYF. CDR3 DNA sequence: TGTGCCAGCTCAAAACTAGCGGGAGGTTCAGAAAGGTTAGCAGATACGCAGTATTTT. This sequence joins TRBV25-1 and TRBJ2-3; 12 nucleotides align to TRBD2. The CDR3 length is 19 residues. V was pared by 8 bases and J by 4 bases, with 19 bases of the junction left unmatched. From germline, CDR1 is MGHDK and CDR2 SYGVNS.

In its sample, this clonotype was seen many times. The chain employs TRBV6-1 and TRBJ2-5, with TRBD2 as a possible D gene (5 bases). CDR1 is MNHNS and CDR2 is SASEGT in the germline V gene. The CDR3 has 15 amino acids. Trimming stripped 7 bases from V and 2 bases from J, with 17 bases between. The DNA of the CDR3 is TGTGCCAGCACCGGACTCGGGGAACCTCAAGAGACCCAGTACTTC. Its translation: CASTGLGEPQETQYF.

This clonotype was recorded many times. The chain combines TRBV28 with TRBJ2-7; 11 positions agree with TRBD2. The CDR3 loop spans 17 amino acids. After removal of 5 bases from V and 0 bases from J, the junction contained 9 bases not matched to a gene. The germline V gene encodes CDR1 MDHEN and CDR2 SYDVKM. The CDR3 nucleotides are TGTGCCAGCAGTCCATACCCGGGGACTAGCGGCTCCTACGAGCAGTACTTC. This translates into CASSPYPGTSGSYEQYF.

Here the CDR3 reads CASGPGQGVTEAFF. The DNA of the CDR3 is TGTGCCAGCGGACCGGGACAGGGGGTCACTGAAGCTTTCTTT. The chain employs TRBV27 and TRBJ1-1; TRBD1 matches 11 bases. With V trimmed by 8 bases and J by 4 bases, 6 bases remained unmatched. This CDR3 has 14 residues. CDR1 is MNHEY and CDR2 is SMNVEV in the germline V gene (reference sequence).

This clonotype was recorded at least ten times. The CDR3 region is CASGLQTSGGFSYEQYF. The CDR3, as DNA: TGTGCTAGTGGTTTGCAGACTAGCGGGGGGTTCTCCTACGAGCAGTACTTC. The J gene is TRBJ2-7, the V gene TRBV12-5, with 13 bases identical to TRBD2. The V segment lost 2 bases and the J segment 0 bases; nucleotides outside the gene matches: 4. From germline, CDR1 is LGHNT and CDR2 FRNRAP. The length of the CDR3 is 17 residues.

This chain uses TRBV14 with TRBJ2-7; 9 positions match TRBD2. This CDR3 contains 14 residues. With V trimmed by 3 bases and J by 7 bases, 7 bases remained unmatched. Germline CDR1 reads SGHDN; CDR2 reads FVKESK. This chain's CDR3 is CASSHSSGTLEQYF. The CDR3 bases are TGTGCCAGCAGCCACTCTAGCGGGACGTTAGAGCAGTACTTC.